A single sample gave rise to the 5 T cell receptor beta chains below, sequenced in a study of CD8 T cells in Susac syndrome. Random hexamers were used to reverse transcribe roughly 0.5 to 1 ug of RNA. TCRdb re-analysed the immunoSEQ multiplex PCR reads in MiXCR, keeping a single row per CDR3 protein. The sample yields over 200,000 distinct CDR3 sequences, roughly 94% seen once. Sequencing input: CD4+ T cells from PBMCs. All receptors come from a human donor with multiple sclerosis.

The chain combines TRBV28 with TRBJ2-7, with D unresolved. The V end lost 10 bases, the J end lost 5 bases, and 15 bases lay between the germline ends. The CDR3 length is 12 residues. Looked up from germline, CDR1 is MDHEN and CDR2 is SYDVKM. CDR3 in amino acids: CAIRKQSDEQYF. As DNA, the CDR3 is TGTGCCATCAGAAAGCAAAGCGACGAGCAGTACTTC. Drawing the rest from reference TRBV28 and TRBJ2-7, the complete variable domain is DVKVTQSSRYLVKRTGEKVFLECVQDMDHENMFWYRQDPGLGLRLIYFSYDVKMKEKGDIPEGYSVSREKKERFSLILESASTNQTSMYLCAIRKQSDEQYFGPGTRLTVT.

The CDR3 region has the DNA TGCAGTGCTAGTTCAGGGGTCGAGACCCAGTACTTC. It codes for CSASSGVETQYF. This chain connects TRBV20-1 to TRBJ2-5; maybe TRBD1 (6 bases). CDR1 is DFQATT and CDR2 is SNEGSKA in the germline V gene (reference sequence). There are 12 residues in the CDR3. Trimming took off 3 bases at V and 5 bases at J, with 10 bases between the two ends.

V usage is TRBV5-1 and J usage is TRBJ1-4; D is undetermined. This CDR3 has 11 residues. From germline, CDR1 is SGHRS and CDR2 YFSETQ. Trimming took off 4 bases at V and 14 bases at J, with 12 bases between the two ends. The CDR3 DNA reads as TGCGCCAGCAGCGAGGGAGGTCGGCTGTTTTTT. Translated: CASSEGGRLFF.

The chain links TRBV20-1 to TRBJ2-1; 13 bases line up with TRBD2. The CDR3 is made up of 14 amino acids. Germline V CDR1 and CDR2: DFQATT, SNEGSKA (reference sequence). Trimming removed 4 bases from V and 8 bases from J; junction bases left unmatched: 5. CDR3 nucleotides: TGCAGTGCTATAACTAGCGGGGGGGCGGATGAGCAGTTCTTC. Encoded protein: CSAITSGGADEQFF.

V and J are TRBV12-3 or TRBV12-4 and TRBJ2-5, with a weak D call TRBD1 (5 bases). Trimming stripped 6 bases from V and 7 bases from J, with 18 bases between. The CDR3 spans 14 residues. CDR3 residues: CASSRITREGTQYF. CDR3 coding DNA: TGTGCCAGCAGCCGGATCACCAGGGAAGGGACCCAGTACTTC.